This is a list of T cell receptor beta chains from one sample in a study of blood T cell repertoires in COVID-19. Repertoires were generated with immunoSEQ multiplex PCR, while TCRdb's copy carries only in-frame clones and drops some. There are about 96,000 clones in the sample; roughly 84% occur only once, and around 15% lies in the top ten. The sample consisted of peripheral blood. These receptors were taken from a woman aged 60-70 years with acute or convalescent COVID-19. The CDR3 runs from the conserved cysteine through the conserved F or W. Each record gives: clone size, V gene, D gene, J gene, CDR3 protein, CDR3 DNA. D genes are given only for firm matches. Clone size is given for some rows only: seen once, a few or many times, or a class if the clone is expanded.

.,TRBV7-9,.,TRBJ2-5,CASSTRDRPQETQYF,TGTGCCAGCAGCACGCGGGACCGTCCCCAAGAGACCCAGTACTTC
.,TRBV3-1/TRBV3-2,TRBD1,TRBJ1-1,CASSQHRGNTEAFF,TGTGCCAGCAGCCAACACAGGGGGAACACTGAAGCTTTCTTT
.,TRBV4-2,TRBD2,TRBJ2-3,CASSQAWTSDTDTQYF,TGTGCCAGCAGCCAAGCCTGGACTAGCGACACAGATACGCAGTATTTT
once,TRBV5-1,TRBD1,TRBJ2-7,CASSARWRGQGGSYEQYF,TGCGCCAGCAGCGCGCGCTGGAGGGGACAGGGGGGTTCCTACGAGCAGTACTTC
.,TRBV24-1,TRBD2,TRBJ2-1,CATSDSTSGGFSEQFF,TGTGCCACCAGTGATTCGACTAGCGGGGGGTTCAGTGAGCAGTTCTTC
.,TRBV5-6,TRBD1,TRBJ1-2,CASSFSGGGYTF,TGTGCCAGCAGCTTTTCAGGGGGTGGCTACACCTTC
.,TRBV4-2,TRBD1,TRBJ1-3,CASSHSGTGEDPIYF,TGTGCCAGCAGCCATTCTGGGACAGGCGAGGACCCCATATATTTT
.,TRBV10-3,.,TRBJ1-3,CAISAGVGNTIYF,TGTGCCATCAGTGCAGGGGTTGGAAACACCATATATTTT
.,TRBV7-9,.,TRBJ1-2,CASSHRQESYGYTF,TGTGCCAGCAGCCACAGACAGGAGAGCTATGGCTACACCTTC
.,TRBV28,.,TRBJ1-1,CASSFPQGNTEAFF,TGTGCCAGCAGTTTTCCTCAGGGGAACACTGAAGCTTTCTTT
.,TRBV3-1/TRBV3-2,.,TRBJ1-2,CASSPEGEGVYGYTF,TGTGCCAGCAGCCCCGAAGGTGAGGGGGTCTATGGCTACACCTTC
.,TRBV2,TRBD1,TRBJ1-1,CASCRQGAPEAFF,TGTGCCAGCTGTAGACAGGGGGCGCCGGAAGCTTTCTTT
.,TRBV7-2,.,TRBJ1-2,CASSLRGGPQYGYTF,TGTGCCAGCAGCTTAAGAGGCGGGCCCCAGTATGGCTACACCTTC
.,TRBV5-6,.,TRBJ1-2,CASSPSSNRLPYGYTF,TGTGCCAGCAGTCCCAGTTCTAACAGGTTACCCTATGGCTACACCTTC
.,TRBV7-2,TRBD2,TRBJ2-7,CASSSLAGGQYEQYF,TGTGCCAGCAGCTCCCTAGCGGGGGGGCAGTACGAGCAGTACTTC
.,TRBV2,.,TRBJ1-1,CASRKGFMNTEAFF,TGTGCCAGCAGGAAGGGGTTTATGAACACTGAAGCTTTCTTT
.,TRBV25-1,.,TRBJ1-4,CASSDLGEANEKLFF,TGTGCCAGCAGTGACTTAGGGGAGGCTAATGAAAAACTGTTTTTT
.,TRBV11-2,.,TRBJ1-1,CASSFGVTGFGTEAFF,TGTGCCAGCAGCTTCGGAGTTACAGGGTTCGGCACTGAAGCTTTCTTT
.,TRBV29-1,.,TRBJ1-1,CSVEEAGVTEAFF,TGCAGCGTTGAAGAAGCAGGGGTCACTGAAGCTTTCTTT
.,TRBV18,.,TRBJ1-2,CAPPRGWDGYTF,TGTGCCCCCCCGAGAGGCTGGGATGGCTACACCTTC
once,TRBV6-5,.,TRBJ2-7,CANRAAYESSYEQYF,TGTGCCAACAGGGCTGCATATGAAAGCTCCTACGAGCAGTACTTC
few,TRBV6-5,TRBD1,TRBJ1-5,CASRDRGHQPQHF,TGTGCCAGCAGGGACAGGGGTCATCAGCCCCAGCATTTT